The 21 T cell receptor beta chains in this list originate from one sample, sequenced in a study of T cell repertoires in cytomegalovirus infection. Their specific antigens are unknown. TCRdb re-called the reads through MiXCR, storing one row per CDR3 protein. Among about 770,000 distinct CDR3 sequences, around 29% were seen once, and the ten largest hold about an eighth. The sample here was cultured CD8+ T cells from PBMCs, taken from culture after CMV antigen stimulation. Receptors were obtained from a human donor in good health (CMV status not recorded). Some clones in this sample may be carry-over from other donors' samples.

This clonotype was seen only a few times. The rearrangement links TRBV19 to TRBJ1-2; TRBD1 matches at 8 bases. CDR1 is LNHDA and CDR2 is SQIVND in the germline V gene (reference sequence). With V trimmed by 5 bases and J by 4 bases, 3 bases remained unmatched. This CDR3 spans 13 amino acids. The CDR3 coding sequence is TGTGCCAGTAGTGCGGGGACAGGCTATGGCTACACCTTC. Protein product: CASSAGTGYGYTF.

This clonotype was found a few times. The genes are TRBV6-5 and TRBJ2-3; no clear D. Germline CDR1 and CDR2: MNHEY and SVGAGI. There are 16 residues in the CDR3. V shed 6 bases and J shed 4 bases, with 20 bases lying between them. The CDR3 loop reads CASRPDLSPLADTQYF. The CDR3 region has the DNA TGTGCCAGCAGGCCCGACCTCAGTCCCTTAGCAGATACGCAGTATTTT.

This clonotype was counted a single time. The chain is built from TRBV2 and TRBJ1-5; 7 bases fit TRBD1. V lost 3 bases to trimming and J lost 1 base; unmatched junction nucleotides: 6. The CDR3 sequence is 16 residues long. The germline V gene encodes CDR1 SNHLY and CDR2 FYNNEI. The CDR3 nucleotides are TGTGCCAGCAGTGAGGGACAGCTTAGGAGCAATCAGCCCCAGCATTTT. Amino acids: CASSEGQLRSNQPQHF.

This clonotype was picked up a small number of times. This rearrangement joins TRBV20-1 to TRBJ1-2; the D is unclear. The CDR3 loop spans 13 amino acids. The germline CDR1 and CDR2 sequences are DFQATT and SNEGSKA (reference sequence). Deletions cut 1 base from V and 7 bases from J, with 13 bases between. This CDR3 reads CSARGTEKPGYTF. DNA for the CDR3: TGCAGTGCTAGAGGGACGGAGAAGCCTGGCTACACCTTC.

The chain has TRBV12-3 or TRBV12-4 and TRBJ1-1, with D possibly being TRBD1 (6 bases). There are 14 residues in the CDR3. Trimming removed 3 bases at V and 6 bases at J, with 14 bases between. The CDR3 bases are TGTGCCAGCAGTTTCGAAGGGGGAGGGTCTGAAGCTTTCTTT. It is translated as CASSFEGGGSEAFF.

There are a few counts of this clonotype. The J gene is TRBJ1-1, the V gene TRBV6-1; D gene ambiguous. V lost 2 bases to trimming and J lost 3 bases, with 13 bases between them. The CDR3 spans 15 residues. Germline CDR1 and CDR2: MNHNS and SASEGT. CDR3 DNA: TGTGCCAGCAGTGAATCCCCGTTAGCAGACACTGAAGCTTTCTTT. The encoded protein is CASSESPLADTEAFF.

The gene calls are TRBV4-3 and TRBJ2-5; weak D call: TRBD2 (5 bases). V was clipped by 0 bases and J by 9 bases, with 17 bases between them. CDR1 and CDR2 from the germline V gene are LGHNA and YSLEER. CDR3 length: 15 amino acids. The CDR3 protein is CASSQDGSPPTAQYF. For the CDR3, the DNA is TGCGCCAGCAGCCAAGATGGGAGTCCCCCGACTGCCCAGTACTTC.

This CDR3 is CASRSDSSYNSPLHF. For the CDR3, the DNA is TGTGCCAGCCGGTCGGACAGCTCCTATAATTCACCCCTCCACTTT. The genes are TRBV2 and TRBJ1-6, with D perhaps TRBD1 (6 bases). The CDR3 spans 15 residues. Deletions cut 8 bases from V and 0 bases from J, with 11 bases between. Germline CDR1 SNHLY, CDR2 FYNNEI.

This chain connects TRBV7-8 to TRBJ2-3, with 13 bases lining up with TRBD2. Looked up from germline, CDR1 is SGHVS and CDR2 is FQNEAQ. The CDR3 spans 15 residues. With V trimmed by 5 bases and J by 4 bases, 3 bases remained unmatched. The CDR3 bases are TGTGCCAGCAGCATACTAGCGGGGGGGCCAGATACGCAGTATTTT. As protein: CASSILAGGPDTQYF.

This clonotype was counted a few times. CDR3 protein: CASGRRASGPHYNEQFF. In nucleotides, the CDR3 is TGTGCCAGTGGCCGGAGGGCTAGCGGGCCCCACTACAATGAGCAGTTCTTC. The chain links TRBV19 to TRBJ2-1, with TRBD2 matching over 8 bases. Germline assignment: CDR1 LNHDA and CDR2 SQIVND (reference sequence). The V and J ends lost 8 bases and 3 bases, in that order; junction bases with no gene match: 15. The CDR3 contains 17 residues.

The CDR3 nucleotides read TGTGCCACCAGCAGAGATGGGGAAACCGGGGAGCTGTTTTTT. This gives the protein CATSRDGETGELFF. The J gene is TRBJ2-2, the V gene TRBV15, with D hard to call. Germline V gene lookup returns CDR1 LNHNV and CDR2 YYDKDF (reference sequence). CDR3 length: 14 residues. Trimming took off 0 bases at V and 5 bases at J, with 7 bases between the two ends.

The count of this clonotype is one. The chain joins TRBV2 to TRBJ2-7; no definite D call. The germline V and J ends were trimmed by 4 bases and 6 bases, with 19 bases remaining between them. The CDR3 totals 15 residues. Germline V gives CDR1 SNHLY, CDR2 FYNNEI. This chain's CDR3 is CASSGPRMGSGEQYF. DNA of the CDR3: TGTGCCAGCAGTGGTCCGAGAATGGGCTCTGGCGAGCAGTACTTC.

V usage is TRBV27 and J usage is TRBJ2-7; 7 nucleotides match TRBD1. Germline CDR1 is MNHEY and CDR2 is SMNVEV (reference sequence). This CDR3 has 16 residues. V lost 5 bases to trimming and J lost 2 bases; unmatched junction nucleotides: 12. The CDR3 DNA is TGTGCCAGCAGTGCCACCGGGACAGAACACACCTACGAGCAGTACTTC. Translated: CASSATGTEHTYEQYF.

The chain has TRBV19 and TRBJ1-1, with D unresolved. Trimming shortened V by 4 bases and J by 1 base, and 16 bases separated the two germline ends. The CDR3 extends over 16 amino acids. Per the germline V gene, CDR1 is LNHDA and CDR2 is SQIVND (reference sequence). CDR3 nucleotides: TGTGCCAGTAGTAAGGAACCTCCGGGATCGAACACTGAAGCTTTCTTT. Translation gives CASSKEPPGSNTEAFF.

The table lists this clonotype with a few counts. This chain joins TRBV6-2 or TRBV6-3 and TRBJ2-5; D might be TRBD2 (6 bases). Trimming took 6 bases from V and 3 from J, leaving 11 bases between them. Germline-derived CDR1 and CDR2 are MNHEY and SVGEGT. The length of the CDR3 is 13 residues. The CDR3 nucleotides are TGTGCCAGCAGCCCCCGGGGGAAAGAGACCCAGTACTTC. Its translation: CASSPRGKETQYF.

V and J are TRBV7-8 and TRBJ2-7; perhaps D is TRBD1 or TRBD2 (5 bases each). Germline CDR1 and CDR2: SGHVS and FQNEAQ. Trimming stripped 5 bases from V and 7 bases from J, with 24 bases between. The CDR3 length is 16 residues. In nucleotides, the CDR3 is TGTGCCAGCAGCCCCGGGACCAATGTTGCCGTTGCTGAGCAGTACTTC. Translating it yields CASSPGTNVAVAEQYF.

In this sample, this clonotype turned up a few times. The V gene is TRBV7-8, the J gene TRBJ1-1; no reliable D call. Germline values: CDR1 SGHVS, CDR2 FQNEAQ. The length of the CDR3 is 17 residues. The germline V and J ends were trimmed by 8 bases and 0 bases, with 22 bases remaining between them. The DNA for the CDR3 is TGTGCCAGCTTTGCCGACCTGGCAGGTTGGATGAACACTGAAGCTTTCTTT. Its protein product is CASFADLAGWMNTEAFF.

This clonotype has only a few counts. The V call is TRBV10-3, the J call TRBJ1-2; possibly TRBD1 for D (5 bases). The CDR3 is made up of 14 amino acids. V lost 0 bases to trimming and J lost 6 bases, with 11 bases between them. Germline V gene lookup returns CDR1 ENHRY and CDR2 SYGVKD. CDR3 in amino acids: CAISESQVVDGYTF. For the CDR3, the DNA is TGTGCCATCAGTGAGTCACAGGTCGTAGATGGCTACACCTTC.

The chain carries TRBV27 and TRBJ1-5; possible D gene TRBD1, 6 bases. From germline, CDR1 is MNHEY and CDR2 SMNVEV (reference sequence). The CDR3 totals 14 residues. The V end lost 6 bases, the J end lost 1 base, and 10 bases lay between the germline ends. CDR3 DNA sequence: TGTGCCAGCAGGAAAGGGGGGAGCAATCAGCCCCAGCATTTT. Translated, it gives CASRKGGSNQPQHF.

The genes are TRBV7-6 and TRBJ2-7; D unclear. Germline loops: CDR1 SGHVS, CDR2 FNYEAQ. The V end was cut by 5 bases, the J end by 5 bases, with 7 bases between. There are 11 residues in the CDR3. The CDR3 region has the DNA TGTGCCAGCAGCCCCTCTGACGAGCAGTACTTC. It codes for CASSPSDEQYF.

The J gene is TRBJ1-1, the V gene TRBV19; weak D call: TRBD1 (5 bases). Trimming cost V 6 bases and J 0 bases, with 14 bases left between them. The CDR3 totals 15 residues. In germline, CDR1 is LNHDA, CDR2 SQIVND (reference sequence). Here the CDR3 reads CASSPLQEVNTEAFF. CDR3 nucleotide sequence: TGTGCCAGTAGCCCGCTACAGGAGGTGAACACTGAAGCTTTCTTT.